This T cell receptor (beta chain) was captured in a study of cytomegalovirus exposure and HLA in healthy donors. The wider study: The study placed 70% to 85% of its approximately 360 genotyped donors in the Caucasian-associated ancestry cluster.

Deletions cut 6 bases from V and 1 base from J, with 21 bases between. The CDR3 consists of 18 residues. Germline V gene sequence: CDR1 MDHEN, CDR2 SYDVKM. The PCR ran on 60 Vbeta and 13 Jbeta primers. In the original analysis: In a later analysis, 79 million or so unique TCR beta chains included roughly 11 million shared by two or more donors. The data were produced by immunoSEQ multiplex PCR, yet TCRdb's version contains in-frame clones alone and is incomplete. Clonal size and the V and J genes are those of that table, whereas D and trimming came from the DNA. Of around 190,000 clones in the sample, 70% to 85% were seen once.

Sequencing was performed on PBMCs. J is TRBJ2-2 and V is TRBV28; D may be TRBD1 (5 bases). This TCR was sampled from a man aged 40-49 years in good health and CMV-seropositive. CDR3 in DNA: TGTGCCAGCAGATCAAAATACTGGACACCCAGGAACACCGGGGAGCTGTTTTTT. Protein sequence: CASRSKYWTPRNTGELFF. Looking up the rest from reference TRBV28 and TRBJ2-2 gives the full variable domain: DVKVTQSSRYLVKRTGEKVFLECVQDMDHENMFWYRQDPGLGLRLIYFSYDVKMKEKGDIPEGYSVSREKKERFSLILESASTNQTSMYLCASRSKYWTPRNTGELFFGEGSRLTVL.